The clone carrying this T cell receptor (beta chain) appeared many times. These data are taken from a study of CD8 T cells in ankylosing spondylitis. From the 5' RACE reads, TCRdb called clonotypes with MiXCR, one entry per CDR3 protein. The repertoire holds 30,000 to 45,000 distinct CDR3 sequences, with roughly 9.6% as singletons. Trimming stripped 4 bases from V and 5 bases from J, with 8 bases between. The CDR3 loop spans 13 amino acids. Looked up from germline, CDR1 is SGHVS and CDR2 is FNYEAQ. The receptor was derived from a male donor with ankylosing spondylitis. The J gene is TRBJ2-2, the V gene TRBV7-6; possible D gene TRBD2, 5 bases. The sequenced material came from synovial fluid, either unsorted or a sorted T cell fraction (not recorded which). This CDR3 reads CASSWTETGELFF. The CDR3 region has the DNA TGTGCCAGCAGCTGGACTGAAACCGGGGAGCTGTTTTTT. Based on the CDR3 plus reference TRBV7-6 and TRBJ2-2, the full variable domain is GAGVSQSPRYKVTKRGQDVALRCDPISGHVSLYWYRQALGQGPEFLTYFNYEAQQDKSGLPNDRFSAERPEGSISTLTIQRTEQRDSAMYRCASSWTETGELFFGEGSRLTVL.